These 20 T cell receptor beta chains share one sample of origin, sequenced in a study of T cells expressing NK-cell markers (dated by TCRdb to the early 2020s). Libraries were prepared through 5' RACE. The run used an Illumina HiSeq 2000. TCRdb reprocessed the reads and provides one entry for every CDR3 protein sequence; no DNA is given. Per the sample table, the count is a few hundred thousand distinct CDR3 sequences. Clones ranked in the top ten supply about 0.4% of the sample. Sequencing was performed on blood T cells: a sorted CD56 or NKG2C T cell subset, CD4+ or CD8+ T cells, or bulk PBMC T cells (not recorded which). The receptors were sampled from a man aged 18 to 30 in good health. Donor details come from another sample of the same person, matched by shared clones.

The chain links TRBV25-1 to TRBJ2-5; the TRBD2 assignment by TCRdb is unverifiable without DNA. Germline CDR1 reads MGHDK; CDR2 reads SYGVNS. The CDR3 is made up of 16 amino acids. The CDR3 sequence is CASSVSGTRVLETQYF.

The chain couples TRBV29-1 to TRBJ2-5; TCRdb calls TRBD2, which cannot be checked without DNA. CDR3 size: 12 residues. Germline assignment: CDR1 SQVTM and CDR2 ANQGSEA. This CDR3 is CSAGTIQETQYF.

V and J are TRBV20-1 and TRBJ1-1; no DNA is available, so the TRBD1 call from TCRdb remains unchecked. Germline CDR1 DFQATT, CDR2 SNEGSKA (reference sequence). CDR3 length equals 15 residues. The CDR3 spells CSASRGDVRNTEAFF.

This chain uses TRBV10-3 with TRBJ1-3; without DNA, the TCRdb call of TRBD1 cannot be checked. Germline-derived CDR1 and CDR2 are ENHRY and SYGVKD. The CDR3 covers 15 residues. Here the CDR3 reads CAIKKGQGSGNTIYF.

The CDR3 sequence: CSARRPRGNNEQFF. This chain uses TRBV20-1 with TRBJ2-1; there is no DNA to check the TCRdb D call of TRBD1. The CDR3 length is 14 residues. Germline V lookup: CDR1 DFQATT, CDR2 SNEGSKA (reference sequence).

Here the CDR3 reads CASSSSRQDTGELFF. The chain has TRBV5-1 and TRBJ2-2; with no DNA, the TCRdb D assignment of TRBD2 cannot be verified. This CDR3 region has 15 residues. Germline V gene sequence: CDR1 SGHRS, CDR2 YFSETQ.

V and J are TRBV19 and TRBJ2-1; the TCRdb call, TRBD1, lacks DNA for checking. This CDR3 is 15 amino acids long. In germline, CDR1 is LNHDA, CDR2 SQIVND (reference sequence). CDR3 amino acids: CASSRNGAIDNEQFF.

This sequence joins TRBV12-3 or TRBV12-4 and TRBJ1-1. CDR3 length: 13 residues. CDR3 loop: CASTTHIGTEAFF.

This chain links TRBV3-1 with TRBJ2-5; TCRdb selects TRBD2, and the lack of DNA leaves this call unchecked. Looked up from germline, CDR1 is LGHDT and CDR2 is YNNKEL (reference sequence). The CDR3 is made up of 16 amino acids. CDR3 residues: CASSQVMRAEQETQYF.

The rearrangement joins TRBV5-6 to TRBJ1-2; no DNA is available, so the TRBD1 call from TCRdb remains unchecked. The germline CDR1 and CDR2 sequences are SGHDT and YYEEEE. There are 12 residues in the CDR3. CDR3 amino acids: CASSFSGSGYTF.

The V gene is TRBV24-1, the J gene TRBJ2-2. Per the germline V gene, CDR1 is KGHDR and CDR2 is SFDVKD. This CDR3 spans 13 amino acids. CDR3: CATSDFSLGELFF.

This sequence joins TRBV5-5 and TRBJ1-1. CDR3 length equals 16 residues. Germline values: CDR1 SGHKS, CDR2 YYEKEE (reference sequence). The CDR3 protein is CASSSHYIQSYTEAFF.

The J gene is TRBJ1-4, the V gene TRBV12-3 or TRBV12-4; TCRdb picks TRBD1, but there is no DNA to check that call. This CDR3 is built from 15 residues. CDR3 sequence reads: CASSRRQGPNEKLFF.

The chain is built from TRBV12-3 or TRBV12-4 and TRBJ1-1. The CDR3 consists of 12 residues. The CDR3: CASSFDYIEAFF.

The chain uses TRBV5-1 and TRBJ1-1. The CDR3 is 14 amino acids. Germline V gene lookup returns CDR1 SGHRS and CDR2 YFSETQ. The CDR3 here is CASRRAGMNTEAFF.

The rearrangement links TRBV7-3 to TRBJ1-6; TCRdb's D call, TRBD1, is unchecked because there is no DNA. This CDR3 is built from 19 residues. Germline V lookup: CDR1 SGHTA, CDR2 FQGTGA. This chain's CDR3 is CASSPTIGQGAGRGSPLHF. The variable domain in full, with the rest retrieved from reference TRBV7-3 and TRBJ1-6, is GAGVSQTPSNKVTEKGKYVELRCDPISGHTALYWYRQSLGQGPEFLIYFQGTGAADDSGLPNDRFFAVRPEGSVSTLKIQRTERGDSAVYLCASSPTIGQGAGRGSPLHFGNGTRLTVT.

The rearrangement links TRBV15 to TRBJ2-1; TCRdb picks TRBD2, but there is no DNA to check that call. This CDR3 has 17 residues. Germline CDR1 is LNHNV and CDR2 is YYDKDF (reference sequence). The CDR3 spells CATSRDQRAGGPSEQFF.

V usage is TRBV6-1 and J usage is TRBJ2-3; the D call of TRBD2 rests on TCRdb alone, since no DNA is present to check it. The CDR3 consists of 16 residues. In germline, CDR1 is MNHNS, CDR2 SASEGT. The CDR3 here is CASRQIGRALGDTQYF.

The chain employs TRBV10-3 and TRBJ2-5. In germline, CDR1 is ENHRY, CDR2 SYGVKD. The CDR3 consists of 13 residues. This CDR3 reads CAISEAYQETQYF.

This rearrangement joins TRBV4-3 to TRBJ2-1. Germline loops: CDR1 LGHNA, CDR2 YSLEER. The CDR3 consists of 13 residues. The CDR3 region is CASSQDLGREQFF.